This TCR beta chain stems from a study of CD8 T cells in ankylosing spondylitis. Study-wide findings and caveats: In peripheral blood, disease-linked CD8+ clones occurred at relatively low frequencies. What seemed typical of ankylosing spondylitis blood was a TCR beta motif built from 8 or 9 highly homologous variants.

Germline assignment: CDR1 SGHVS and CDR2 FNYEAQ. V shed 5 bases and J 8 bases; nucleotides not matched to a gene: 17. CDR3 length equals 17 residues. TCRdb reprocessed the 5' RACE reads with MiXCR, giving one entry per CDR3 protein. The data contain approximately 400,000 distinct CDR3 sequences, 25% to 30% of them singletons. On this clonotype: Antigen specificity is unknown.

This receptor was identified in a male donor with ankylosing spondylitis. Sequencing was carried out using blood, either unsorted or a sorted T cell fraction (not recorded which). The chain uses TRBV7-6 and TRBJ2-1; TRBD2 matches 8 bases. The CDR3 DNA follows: TGTGCCAGCAGCCCCCCACTTCTTGCGGGGGGTATAGATGAGCAGTTCTTC. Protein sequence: CASSPPLLAGGIDEQFF.